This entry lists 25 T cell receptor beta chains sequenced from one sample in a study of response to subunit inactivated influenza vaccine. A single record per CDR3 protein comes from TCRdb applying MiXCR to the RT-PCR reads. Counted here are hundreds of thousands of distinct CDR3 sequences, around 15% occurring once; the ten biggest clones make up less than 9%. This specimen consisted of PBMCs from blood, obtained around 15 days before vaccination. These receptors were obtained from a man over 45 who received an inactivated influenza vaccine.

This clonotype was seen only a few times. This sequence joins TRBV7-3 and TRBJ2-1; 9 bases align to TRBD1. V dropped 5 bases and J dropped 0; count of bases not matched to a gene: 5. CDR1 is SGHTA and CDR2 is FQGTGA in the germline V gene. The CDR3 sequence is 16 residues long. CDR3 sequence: CASSPGTGSSYNEQFF. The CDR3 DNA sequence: TGTGCCAGCAGCCCCGGGACAGGGAGCTCCTACAATGAGCAGTTCTTC.

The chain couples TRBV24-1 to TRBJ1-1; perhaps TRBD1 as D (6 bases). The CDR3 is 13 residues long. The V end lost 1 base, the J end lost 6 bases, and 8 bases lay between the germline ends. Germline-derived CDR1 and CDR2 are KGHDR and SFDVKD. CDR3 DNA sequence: TGTGCCACCAGTGATTTAAACAGGGCTGAAGCTTTCTTT. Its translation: CATSDLNRAEAFF.

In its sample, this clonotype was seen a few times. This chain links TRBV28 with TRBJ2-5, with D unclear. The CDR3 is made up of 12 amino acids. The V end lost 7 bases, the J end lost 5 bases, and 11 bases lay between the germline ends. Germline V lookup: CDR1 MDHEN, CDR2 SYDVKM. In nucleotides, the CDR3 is TGTGCCAGCACTGGGTCGCTGGAGACCCAGTACTTC. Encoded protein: CASTGSLETQYF.

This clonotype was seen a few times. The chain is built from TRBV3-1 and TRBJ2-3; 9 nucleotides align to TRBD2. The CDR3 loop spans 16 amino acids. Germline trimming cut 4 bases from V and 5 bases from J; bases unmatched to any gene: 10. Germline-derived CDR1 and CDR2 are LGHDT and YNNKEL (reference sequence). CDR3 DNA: TGTGCCAGCAGCCGAAATAGCGGGGGCGTGGGAGATACGCAGTATTTT. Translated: CASSRNSGGVGDTQYF.

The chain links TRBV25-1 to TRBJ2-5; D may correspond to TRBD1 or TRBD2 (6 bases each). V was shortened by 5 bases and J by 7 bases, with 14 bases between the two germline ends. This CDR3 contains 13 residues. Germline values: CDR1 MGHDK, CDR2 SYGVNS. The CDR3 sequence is CASSLQGLGTQYF. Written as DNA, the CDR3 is TGTGCCAGCAGTTTACAGGGACTGGGGACCCAGTACTTC.

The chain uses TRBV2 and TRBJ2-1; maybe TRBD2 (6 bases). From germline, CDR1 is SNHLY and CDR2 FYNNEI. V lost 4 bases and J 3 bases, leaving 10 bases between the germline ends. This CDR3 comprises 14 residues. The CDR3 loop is CASSVRELYNEQFF. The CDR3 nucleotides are TGTGCCAGCAGTGTGCGGGAACTCTACAATGAGCAGTTCTTC.

In DNA form, the CDR3 reads TGCGCCAGCAGCTCCTCCCCGCTAGGTTTGGGAGAGACCCAGTACTTC. As protein: CASSSSPLGLGETQYF. This sequence joins TRBV5-1 and TRBJ2-5; no clear D. Trimming removed 3 bases at V and 4 bases at J, with 19 bases between. CDR1 and CDR2 from the germline V gene are SGHRS and YFSETQ. CDR3 length: 16 residues.

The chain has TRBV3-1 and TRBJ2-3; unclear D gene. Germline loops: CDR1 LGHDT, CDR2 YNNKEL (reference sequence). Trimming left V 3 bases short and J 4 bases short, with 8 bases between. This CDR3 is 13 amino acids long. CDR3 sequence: CASSQSEADTQYF. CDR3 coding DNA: TGTGCCAGCAGCCAGTCAGAGGCAGATACGCAGTATTTT.

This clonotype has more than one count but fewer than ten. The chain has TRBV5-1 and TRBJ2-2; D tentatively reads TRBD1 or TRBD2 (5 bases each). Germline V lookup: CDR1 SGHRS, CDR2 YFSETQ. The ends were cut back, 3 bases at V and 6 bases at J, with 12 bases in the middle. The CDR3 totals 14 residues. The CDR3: CASSSGAQAGELFF. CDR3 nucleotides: TGCGCCAGCAGCTCCGGGGCTCAGGCCGGGGAGCTGTTTTTT.

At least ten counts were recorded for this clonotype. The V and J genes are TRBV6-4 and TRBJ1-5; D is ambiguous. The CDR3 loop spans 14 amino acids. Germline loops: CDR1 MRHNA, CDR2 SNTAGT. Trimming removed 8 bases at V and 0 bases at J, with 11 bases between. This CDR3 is CASSRLDSNQPQHF. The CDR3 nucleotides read TGTGCCAGCTCCCGACTCGATAGCAATCAGCCCCAGCATTTT.

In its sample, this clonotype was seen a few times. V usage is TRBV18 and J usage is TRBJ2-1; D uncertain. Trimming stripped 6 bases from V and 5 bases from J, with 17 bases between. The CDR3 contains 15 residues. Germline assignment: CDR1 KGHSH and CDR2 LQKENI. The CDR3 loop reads CASSLGRGWNNEQFF. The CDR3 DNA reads TGTGCCAGCTCCCTAGGCCGAGGTTGGAACAATGAGCAGTTCTTC.

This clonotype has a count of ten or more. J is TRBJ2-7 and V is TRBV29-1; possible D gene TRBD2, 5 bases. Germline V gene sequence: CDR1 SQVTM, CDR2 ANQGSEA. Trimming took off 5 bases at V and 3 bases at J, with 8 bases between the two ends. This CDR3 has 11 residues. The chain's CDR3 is CSVYSGYEQYF. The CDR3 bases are TGCAGCGTTTACAGCGGCTACGAGCAGTACTTC.

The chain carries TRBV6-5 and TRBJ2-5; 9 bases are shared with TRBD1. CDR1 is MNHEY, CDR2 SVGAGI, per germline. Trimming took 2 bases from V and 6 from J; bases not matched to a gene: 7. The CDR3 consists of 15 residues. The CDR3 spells CASSYPGTGSKTQYF. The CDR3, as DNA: TGTGCCAGCAGTTACCCAGGGACAGGGTCAAAGACCCAGTACTTC.

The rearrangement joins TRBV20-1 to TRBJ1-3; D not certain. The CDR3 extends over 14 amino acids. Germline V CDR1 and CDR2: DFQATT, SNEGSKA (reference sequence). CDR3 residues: CSAQDPRHGNTIYF. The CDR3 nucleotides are TGCAGCGCCCAGGACCCTAGACATGGAAACACCATATATTTT.

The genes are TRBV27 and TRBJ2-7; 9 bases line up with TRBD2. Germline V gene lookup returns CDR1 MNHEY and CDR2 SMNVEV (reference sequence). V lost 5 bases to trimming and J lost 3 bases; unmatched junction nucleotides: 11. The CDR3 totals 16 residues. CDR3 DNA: TGTGCCAGCAGTGAACGGGTCGGGACTAGCAACTACGAGCAGTACTTC. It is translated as CASSERVGTSNYEQYF.

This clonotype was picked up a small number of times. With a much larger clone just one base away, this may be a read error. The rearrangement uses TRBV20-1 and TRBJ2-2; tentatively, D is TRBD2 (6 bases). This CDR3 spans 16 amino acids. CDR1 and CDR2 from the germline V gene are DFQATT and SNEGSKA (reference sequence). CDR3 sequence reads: CCARDPRTGESGELFF. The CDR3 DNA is TGCTGTGCTAGAGATCCCCGGACGGGGGAGTCAGGGGAGCTGTTTTTT.

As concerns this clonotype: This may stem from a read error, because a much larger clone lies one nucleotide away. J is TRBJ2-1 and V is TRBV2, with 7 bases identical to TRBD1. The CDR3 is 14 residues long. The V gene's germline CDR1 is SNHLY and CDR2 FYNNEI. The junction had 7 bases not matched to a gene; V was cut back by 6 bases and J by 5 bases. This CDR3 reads CASRGRTGHNEQFF. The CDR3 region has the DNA TGTGCCAGCAGGGGTAGGACAGGACACAATGAGCAGTTCTTC. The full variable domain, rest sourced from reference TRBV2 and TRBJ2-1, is EPEVTQTPSHQVTQMGQEVILRCVPISNHLYFYWYRQILGQKVEFLVSFYNNEISEKSEIFDDQFSVERPDGSNFTLKIRSTKLEDSAMYFCASRGRTGHNEQFFGPGTRLTVL.

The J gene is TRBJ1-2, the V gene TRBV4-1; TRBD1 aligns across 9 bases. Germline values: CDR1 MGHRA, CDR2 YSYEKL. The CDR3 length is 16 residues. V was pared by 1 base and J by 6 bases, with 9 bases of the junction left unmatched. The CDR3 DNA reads TGCGCCAGCAGCCAAGGGGGCGGGACAGGGATGCATGGCTACACCTTC. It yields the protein CASSQGGGTGMHGYTF.

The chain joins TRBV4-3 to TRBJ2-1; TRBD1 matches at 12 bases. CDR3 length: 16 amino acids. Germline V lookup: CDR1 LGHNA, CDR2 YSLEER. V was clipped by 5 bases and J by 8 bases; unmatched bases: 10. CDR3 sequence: CASSVHPGTGGDEQFF. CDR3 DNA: TGCGCCAGCAGCGTACATCCTGGGACAGGGGGCGATGAGCAGTTCTTC.

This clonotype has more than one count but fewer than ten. The CDR3 spells CASSAGGGAYNEQFF. The DNA of the CDR3 is TGTGCCAGCAGCGCAGGGGGGGGCGCCTACAATGAGCAGTTCTTC. The rearrangement uses TRBV2 and TRBJ2-1, with D perhaps TRBD1 or TRBD2 (7 bases each). CDR1 SNHLY and CDR2 FYNNEI come from the germline V gene. There are 15 residues in the CDR3. The germline V and J ends were trimmed by 6 bases and 2 bases, with 14 bases remaining between them.

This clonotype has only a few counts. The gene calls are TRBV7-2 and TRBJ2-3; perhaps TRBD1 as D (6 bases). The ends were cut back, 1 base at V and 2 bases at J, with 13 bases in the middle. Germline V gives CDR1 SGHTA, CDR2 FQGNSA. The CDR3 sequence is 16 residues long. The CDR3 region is CASSLVAGENTDTQYF. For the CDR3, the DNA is TGTGCCAGCAGCTTAGTAGCAGGGGAAAACACAGATACGCAGTATTTT.

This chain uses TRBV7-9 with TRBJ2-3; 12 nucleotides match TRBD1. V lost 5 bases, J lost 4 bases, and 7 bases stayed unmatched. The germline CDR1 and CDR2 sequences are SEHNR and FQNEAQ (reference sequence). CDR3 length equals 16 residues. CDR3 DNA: TGTGCCAGCAGCCTGGGACAGGGGGCAGTATCAGATACGCAGTATTTT. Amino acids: CASSLGQGAVSDTQYF.

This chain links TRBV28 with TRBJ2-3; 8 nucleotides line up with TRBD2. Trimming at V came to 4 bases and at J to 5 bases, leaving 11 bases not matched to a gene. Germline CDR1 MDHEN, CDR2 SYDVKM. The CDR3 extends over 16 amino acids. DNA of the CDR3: TGTGCCAGCAGTTCCCGGGTGGGGACTAGGCGAGATACGCAGTATTTT. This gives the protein CASSSRVGTRRDTQYF.

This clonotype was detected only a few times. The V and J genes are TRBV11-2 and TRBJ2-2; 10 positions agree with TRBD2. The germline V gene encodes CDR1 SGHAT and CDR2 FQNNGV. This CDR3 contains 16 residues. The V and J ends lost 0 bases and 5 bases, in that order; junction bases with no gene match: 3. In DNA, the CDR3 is TGTGCCAGCAGCTTAGAACTAGCGGGGTGGACCGGGGAGCTGTTTTTT. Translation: CASSLELAGWTGELFF.

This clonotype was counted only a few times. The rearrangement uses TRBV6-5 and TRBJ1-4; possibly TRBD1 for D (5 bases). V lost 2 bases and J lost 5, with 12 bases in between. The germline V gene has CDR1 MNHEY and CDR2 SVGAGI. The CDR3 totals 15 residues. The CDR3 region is CASSYGINRNEKLFF. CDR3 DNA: TGTGCCAGCAGTTACGGGATTAACAGGAATGAAAAACTGTTTTTT.